The TCR gamma chain described here comes from a study of gamma delta lymphoproliferative disorders and STAT genes (dated by TCRdb to 2016 to 2019). Context from the whole study: Gamma-chain libraries were prepared from at least 50 ng of genomic DNA using the LymphoTrack Dx TCRG Assay. Because no corresponding Invivoscribe delta assay was available, delta-chain libraries were prepared according to the EuroClonality-NGS working group standard operating procedure. Within a larger immunophenotypic and STAT-mutation study, TCR gamma and delta CDR3 repertoires were profiled by deep sequencing in Tgammadelta lymphoproliferative disease patients and healthy controls. A couple of gamma-chain samples and all delta-chain samples were sequenced twice to confirm results. Overall results and qualifications from the work: Control T cells likely spanned varied maturation stages, while leukemic cells were skewed toward terminal effectors, potentially limiting patient-control comparisons. Almost every major gamma and delta clonotype found in patients was public, meaning shared with at least one healthy donor, with just a couple of gamma clonotypes being private to disease. According to the authors, NGS specificity may be reduced at low frequencies, so whether leukemic clones are public or private needs confirmation. When whole repertoires were clustered, gamma repertoires from patients grouped apart from those of healthy controls, but delta repertoires did not separate between the groups.

Compared with germline, V lacks 0 bases and J lacks 1 base; bases without a gene match: 2. The CDR3 measures 15 amino acids from cysteine to phenylalanine. Just the 45-base CDR3 DNA is kept, in frame starting at base 1. The germline V gene yields EGSNGY for CDR1 and YDSYNSKV for CDR2. Both library preparation methods relied on multiplex PCR with primers aimed at conserved V and J regions of the TCR genes. After purification and pooling, the amplicons were sequenced on an Illumina MiSeq platform. Concerning the study's data processing: V(D)J alignment, clonotype assembly and translation were done with MiXCR, while functionality assessment and CDR3 repertoire analyses were done with VDJtools. The IMGT definition of CDR3 was applied, and only productive sequences using functional genes were analyzed, with ORF genes and pseudogenes left out. Identical amino acid CDR3s of major clonotypes (frequency >=5%) were searched for across all patients and controls using a custom Python script. A one-sided non-parametric Wilcoxon test was used to compare clonotype frequencies in patients versus controls. TCRdb recomputed clones from the public reads with CATT; identical DNA rows were then combined. These V and J calls originate from TCRdb's pipeline instead of the authors' own analysis. Counted in this sample were a few thousand gamma-chain clones; approximately 7.9% of them appeared once. Approximately 2.9% of the sample is taken by the ten largest.

By share, this clone ranks as medium-sized (0.01 to 0.1%). Its antigen specificity is not known. No per-base quality is available; no much larger clone lies one base away. Genomic DNA from peripheral blood mononuclear cells isolated from patients and controls was used for TCR sequencing. As controls, around 23 healthy adult blood donors (median age around 63 years; around twelve males and roughly 11 females) were included and were matched to patients for age and sex. Recombination linked TRGV2 to TRGJP1. As TCRdb names no J gene, one was assigned here on the basis of a DNA match to germline. This sequence originates from a human donor in good health. The specimen sequenced was blood. The bases read TGTGCCACCTGGGACGGGCGTACCACTGGTTGGTTCAAGATATTT. This translates into CATWDGRTTGWFKIF.